Below, 16 T cell receptor beta chains from the same sample are listed, as sequenced in a study of T cell repertoires in cytomegalovirus infection. Antigens of these TCRs are unknown. One entry per CDR3 protein, called by TCRdb with MiXCR from the reads. In the table there are about 700,000 distinct CDR3 sequences, around 32% of which are singletons. Sequences were derived from cultured PBMCs, sampled from culture after CMV antigen stimulation. The receptors derive from a human donor in good health (CMV status not recorded). Some clones in this sample may be carry-over from other donors' samples.

This clonotype was observed a handful of times. V is TRBV7-2 and J is TRBJ2-3, with TRBD2 matching over 11 bases. CDR1 and CDR2 from the germline V gene are SGHTA and FQGNSA. V was pared by 5 bases and J by 6 bases, with 7 bases of the junction left unmatched. This CDR3 spans 15 amino acids. The CDR3 region has the DNA TGTGCCAGCAGCCACCGTAGCGGGGGGGGTGATACGCAGTATTTT. Protein sequence: CASSHRSGGGDTQYF.

The chain carries TRBV11-2 and TRBJ2-1, with D possibly matching TRBD1 (6 bases). CDR3 length equals 16 residues. Germline V gene lookup returns CDR1 SGHAT and CDR2 FQNNGV. Trimming stripped 0 bases from V and 0 bases from J, with 9 bases between. The CDR3 DNA reads TGTGCCAGCAGCTTAGATCAGGGGTACTCCTACAATGAGCAGTTCTTC. It encodes CASSLDQGYSYNEQFF.

This clonotype was seen only a few times. This chain connects TRBV20-1 to TRBJ2-7; 9 positions agree with TRBD2. Germline values: CDR1 DFQATT, CDR2 SNEGSKA (reference sequence). Losses at the gene ends were 1 base for V and 2 bases for J; bases not matched to a gene: 3. The CDR3 runs to 14 residues. The CDR3 is CSARGAGGTYEQYF. The CDR3, as DNA: TGCAGTGCTAGAGGAGCGGGAGGAACCTACGAGCAGTACTTC.

This clonotype occurred a few times. This chain uses TRBV4-1 with TRBJ2-3; D gene uncertain. V was cut by 0 bases and J by 6 bases, with 7 bases left in between. Germline CDR1 MGHRA, CDR2 YSYEKL. This CDR3 is 13 amino acids long. This CDR3 is CASSQEGLDTQYF. The DNA of the CDR3 is TGCGCCAGCAGCCAAGAAGGGCTCGATACGCAGTATTTT.

This clonotype has a handful of counts. V usage is TRBV12-3 or TRBV12-4 and J usage is TRBJ2-5; D gene unclear. This CDR3 comprises 15 residues. Trimming shortened V by 6 bases and J by 3 bases, and 17 bases separated the two germline ends. For the CDR3, the DNA is TGTGCCAGCAGGGGTGAAACGAGTCCCAAAGAGACCCAGTACTTC. Amino acid sequence: CASRGETSPKETQYF.

CDR3 in DNA: TGCGCCAGCCGAGGACCTAACAATGAGCAGTTCTTC. This translates into CASRGPNNEQFF. The gene calls are TRBV5-1 and TRBJ2-1, with D unclear. The CDR3 contains 12 residues. The germline V gene has CDR1 SGHRS and CDR2 YFSETQ. Trimming pared 7 bases from V and 5 bases from J, leaving 10 bases between. Combining the CDR3 with reference TRBV5-1 and TRBJ2-1 gives the whole variable domain KAGVTQTPRYLIKTRGQQVTLSCSPISGHRSVSWYQQTPGQGLQFLFEYFSETQRNKGNFPGRFSGRQFSNSRSEMNVSTLELGDSALYLCASRGPNNEQFFGPGTRLTVL.

This clonotype showed up many times. The V gene is TRBV7-2, the J gene TRBJ2-5; D tentatively reads TRBD1 or TRBD2 (6 bases each). The germline V and J ends were trimmed by 3 bases and 5 bases, with 13 bases remaining between them. CDR1 and CDR2 from the germline V gene are SGHTA and FQGNSA. The CDR3 runs 14 residues. CDR3 DNA sequence: TGTGCCAGCAGCTTGGGGGGCGGGCGGGAGACCCAGTACTTC. Translation: CASSLGGGRETQYF.

V is TRBV20-1 and J is TRBJ1-4; no firm D call. V lost 5 bases and J 6 bases, leaving 13 bases between the germline ends. Germline values: CDR1 DFQATT, CDR2 SNEGSKA (reference sequence). This CDR3 region has 13 residues. The DNA of the CDR3 is TGCAGTGCTGAAGGCGGCGGGTATGAAAAACTGTTTTTT. Translation gives CSAEGGGYEKLFF.

There are a few counts of this clonotype. The chain has TRBV6-1 and TRBJ2-1; TRBD2 matches 8 bases. The V gene's germline CDR1 is MNHNS and CDR2 SASEGT. V gave up 6 bases and J gave up 13 bases; unmatched junction bases: 11. This CDR3 is built from 13 residues. The CDR3 nucleotides read TGTGCCAGCAGCGAAATAAGAGCGGGAGTTCAGTTCTTC. Encoded protein: CASSEIRAGVQFF.

This clonotype was picked up a small number of times. The J gene is TRBJ2-1, the V gene TRBV7-9; 7 bases match TRBD2. This CDR3 comprises 15 residues. CDR1 is SEHNR and CDR2 is FQNEAQ in the germline V gene (reference sequence). The trim removed 3 bases at V and 4 bases at J, leaving 6 bases unmatched. CDR3 in amino acids: CASSFRGGRYNEQFF. As DNA, the CDR3 is TGTGCCAGCAGCTTCCGGGGAGGGCGGTACAATGAGCAGTTCTTC.

This clonotype was seen a handful of times. V is TRBV19 and J is TRBJ1-2; 9 bases fit TRBD1. V was pared by 6 bases and J by 2 bases, with 13 bases of the junction left unmatched. The CDR3 loop spans 17 amino acids. In germline, CDR1 is LNHDA, CDR2 SQIVND (reference sequence). CDR3 sequence: CASSPTGTGGWNYGYTF. Written as DNA, the CDR3 is TGTGCCAGTAGCCCCACCGGAACAGGGGGCTGGAACTATGGCTACACCTTC.

This clonotype was counted only a few times. The chain couples TRBV20-1 to TRBJ2-1, with unresolved D. Per germline, CDR1 DFQATT and CDR2 SNEGSKA (reference sequence). The CDR3 totals 14 residues. V was shortened by 2 bases and J by 0 bases, with 8 bases between the two germline ends. As DNA, the CDR3 is TGCAGTGCTAGACGGCCTAGCTCCTACAATGAGCAGTTCTTC. Encoded protein: CSARRPSSYNEQFF.

The count of this clonotype is one. The chain couples TRBV6-6 to TRBJ2-5; tentatively, D is TRBD2 (6 bases). V was clipped by 6 bases and J by 0 bases, with 17 bases between them. The length of the CDR3 is 16 residues. Per the germline V gene, CDR1 is MNHNY and CDR2 is SVGAGI (reference sequence). This CDR3 reads CASSPRGGSYQETQYF. CDR3 sequence (DNA): TGTGCCAGCAGCCCCCGTGGGGGGTCGTACCAAGAGACCCAGTACTTC.

This clonotype occurred once. The chain is built from TRBV7-6 and TRBJ1-6; TRBD1 matches at 9 bases. The CDR3 has 17 residues. The V segment lost 4 bases and the J segment 1 base; nucleotides outside the gene matches: 5. Germline loops: CDR1 SGHVS, CDR2 FNYEAQ. CDR3: CASSYRDRASYNSPLHF. The DNA of the CDR3 is TGTGCCAGCAGCTACCGGGACAGGGCGTCCTATAATTCACCCCTCCACTTT.

The V and J genes are TRBV20-1 and TRBJ2-1; D possibly corresponds to TRBD2 (6 bases). Deletions cut 6 bases from V and 9 bases from J, with 18 bases between. The CDR3 spans 13 residues. CDR1 and CDR2 (germline): DFQATT, SNEGSKA (reference sequence). Written as DNA, the CDR3 is TGCAGTGCCACAGCGGGCGCGAGGGGTGAGCAGTTCTTC. Translated, it gives CSATAGARGEQFF.

The chain couples TRBV12-3 or TRBV12-4 to TRBJ2-2; 14 bases fit TRBD2. V lost 4 bases, J lost 2 bases, and 3 bases stayed unmatched. This CDR3 contains 17 residues. The chain's CDR3 is CASSWTSGRTNTGELFF. As DNA, the CDR3 is TGTGCCAGCAGTTGGACTAGCGGGAGGACCAACACCGGGGAGCTGTTTTTT.